These 19 T cell receptor beta chains originate from one sample sequenced in a study of shared clonotypes between healthy human individuals. Here immunoSEQ multiplex PCR was the method, and the copy in TCRdb shows in-frame clones only, minus some. The sample gives over 2,000,000 clones, 93% of which show up once; about 1.6% is in the top ten. CD8 cells classed as naive were CD45RO-negative and positively selected for CCR7, excluding terminally differentiated effector memory CD45RA+ cells. Input material: naive CD8+ T cells from PBMCs. All receptors come from a man between 18 and 35 years old in good health. Some clones in this sample may be carry-over from other donors' samples.

This clone came up once. The rearrangement links TRBV14 to TRBJ2-7; 7 nucleotides line up with TRBD1. Unmatched junction bases numbered 12, after V lost 4 bases and J lost 3 bases. The germline gives CDR1 SGHDN, CDR2 FVKESK. The CDR3 has 16 amino acids. The CDR3 DNA follows: TGTGCCAGCAGCCTTAGGGACAGTAAATACCGCTACGAGCAGTACTTC. It encodes CASSLRDSKYRYEQYF.

The chain is built from TRBV19 and TRBJ1-2; D not resolved. Germline CDR1 reads LNHDA; CDR2 reads SQIVND (reference sequence). Trimming cost V 4 bases and J 2 bases, with 8 bases left between them. This CDR3 has 13 residues. CDR3 protein: CASSTAGNYGYTF. The DNA for the CDR3 is TGTGCCAGTAGTACGGCGGGGAACTATGGCTACACCTTC.

This clone was detected once. The chain is built from TRBV7-8 and TRBJ1-2; maybe TRBD1 (6 bases). Germline assignment: CDR1 SGHVS and CDR2 FQNEAQ. V was pared by 1 base and J by 3 bases, with 12 bases between. The CDR3 sequence is 15 residues long. DNA for the CDR3: TGTGCCAGCAGCTTAGATTGGGGGCGCGACTATGGCTACACCTTC. It yields the protein CASSLDWGRDYGYTF.

This rearrangement joins TRBV29-1 to TRBJ1-2; 7 positions agree with TRBD1. Germline V CDR1 and CDR2: SQVTM, ANQGSEA. The CDR3 is 12 residues long. V shed 3 bases, J shed 8 bases, and the junction held 6 bases outside the gene matches. In nucleotides, the CDR3 is TGCAGCGTTGACCCCTCGACAGGGGGCTACACCTTC. Protein: CSVDPSTGGYTF.

The chain joins TRBV28 to TRBJ2-2, with D possibly being TRBD2 (6 bases). Trimming removed 6 bases at V and 0 bases at J, with 14 bases between. The CDR3 has 16 amino acids. Looked up from germline, CDR1 is MDHEN and CDR2 is SYDVKM. CDR3 residues: CASSTRLGTNTGELFF. In DNA form, the CDR3 reads TGTGCCAGCAGCACTAGACTAGGAACGAACACCGGGGAGCTGTTTTTT. The variable domain in full, with the rest retrieved from reference TRBV28 and TRBJ2-2, is DVKVTQSSRYLVKRTGEKVFLECVQDMDHENMFWYRQDPGLGLRLIYFSYDVKMKEKGDIPEGYSVSREKKERFSLILESASTNQTSMYLCASSTRLGTNTGELFFGEGSRLTVL.

The chain employs TRBV10-1 and TRBJ2-1; D unclear. The CDR3 covers 16 residues. V was trimmed by 0 bases and J by 8 bases, leaving 17 bases between them. Germline V gene lookup returns CDR1 WNHNN and CDR2 SYGVQD (reference sequence). CDR3: CASSESARKGVYEQFF. CDR3 sequence (DNA): TGCGCCAGCAGTGAGTCGGCTCGGAAAGGTGTCTATGAGCAGTTCTTC.

This clone came up once. The chain is built from TRBV28 and TRBJ2-1; D may be TRBD1 or TRBD2 (5 bases each). V lost 3 bases, J lost 7 bases, and 13 bases lay in between. Germline V CDR1 and CDR2: MDHEN, SYDVKM. There are 14 residues in the CDR3. The CDR3 bases are TGTGCCAGCAGTTTCGGGGCGGTAGGGAATGAGCAGTTCTTC. It translates to CASSFGAVGNEQFF.

The chain links TRBV4-1 to TRBJ2-5; 10 bases are shared with TRBD2. The CDR3 length is 17 residues. Germline V gene lookup returns CDR1 MGHRA and CDR2 YSYEKL. V shed 4 bases and J 5 bases; nucleotides not matched to a gene: 13. The DNA for the CDR3 is TGCGCCAGCAGCCCTGGAAGGAGACTAGCGGGCGGTGAGACCCAGTACTTC. Translation: CASSPGRRLAGGETQYF.

V is TRBV27 and J is TRBJ2-7; D possibly corresponds to TRBD1 (6 bases). The CDR3 spans 14 residues. The germline gives CDR1 MNHEY, CDR2 SMNVEV (reference sequence). The V end was cut by 7 bases, the J end by 2 bases, with 15 bases between. The CDR3 DNA reads as TGTGCCAGCAAGGGGGAGTCCCCCGCCTACGAGCAGTACTTC. Translating gives CASKGESPAYEQYF.

This chain joins TRBV10-3 and TRBJ2-1; the D call may be TRBD1 or TRBD2 (7 bases each). The CDR3 is 16 amino acids. Germline V lookup: CDR1 ENHRY, CDR2 SYGVKD. Trimming left V 2 bases short and J 9 bases short, with 20 bases between. CDR3 region: CAISETPTGRAGEQFF. CDR3 in DNA: TGTGCCATCAGTGAGACCCCGACAGGGAGGGCCGGTGAGCAGTTCTTC.

This clone was detected only once. The rearrangement uses TRBV7-2 and TRBJ1-4; D is possibly TRBD1 (5 bases). Between the trimmed V and J ends, which lost 2 bases and 4 bases, there was a span of 11 bases. The CDR3 sequence is 15 residues long. Germline V gene data show CDR1 as SGHTA and CDR2 as FQGNSA. This chain's CDR3 is CASSLSGALNEKLFF. The CDR3 nucleotides read TGTGCCAGCAGCTTAAGCGGGGCCCTTAATGAAAAACTGTTTTTT.

The chain recombines TRBV28 with TRBJ2-5; D gene ambiguous. CDR1 and CDR2 from the germline V gene are MDHEN and SYDVKM. The CDR3 is 13 residues long. V gave up 5 bases and J gave up 4 bases, with 11 bases separating them. The CDR3 DNA follows: TGTGCCAGCAGTCTTGGAATCCGAGAGACCCAGTACTTC. Translated, it gives CASSLGIRETQYF.

The chain couples TRBV6-1 to TRBJ2-1; 11 positions agree with TRBD2. Trimming at V came to 10 bases and at J to 7 bases, leaving 9 bases not matched to a gene. This CDR3 is 14 amino acids long. Germline CDR1 is MNHNS and CDR2 is SASEGT. The CDR3 DNA sequence: TGTGCCACCCTCTTAGCGGGAGGGCTAAATGAGCAGTTCTTC. This gives the protein CATLLAGGLNEQFF.

As regards this clone: The same CDR3 can be traced to other DNA sequences in this sample. CDR3 region: CASSLLAGGPGDTQYF. The CDR3 DNA follows: TGTGCCAGCAGTTTATTAGCGGGAGGGCCTGGAGATACGCAGTATTTT. The chain combines TRBV27 with TRBJ2-3; 11 bases align to TRBD2. CDR1 MNHEY and CDR2 SMNVEV come from the germline V gene (reference sequence). The V gene end was trimmed by 1 base and the J gene end by 5 bases; junction bases not matched to a gene: 5. CDR3 length equals 16 residues.

The DNA for the CDR3 is TGTGCCAGCAGCTTTGGGACGTTTAGGGCCTACGAGCAGTACTTC. This gives the protein CASSFGTFRAYEQYF. V and J are TRBV7-8 and TRBJ2-7; D is perhaps TRBD1 or TRBD2 (5 bases each). The CDR3 is 15 amino acids. Between the trimmed V and J ends, which lost 3 bases and 2 bases, there was a span of 14 bases. Germline values: CDR1 SGHVS, CDR2 FQNEAQ.

V usage is TRBV28 and J usage is TRBJ2-1; no clear D gene. Germline CDR1 reads MDHEN; CDR2 reads SYDVKM. The CDR3 is 14 amino acids. V was clipped by 6 bases and J by 7 bases, with 16 bases between them. The CDR3 here is CASSPARLGNEQFF. CDR3 DNA sequence: TGTGCCAGCAGCCCCGCCCGCCTGGGGAATGAGCAGTTCTTC.

J is TRBJ2-1 and V is TRBV28; 16 bases are a match to TRBD2. J was trimmed by 9 bases and V by 5 bases; bases with no gene match: 10. Germline CDR1 and CDR2: MDHEN and SYDVKM. The CDR3 runs 17 residues. The CDR3 bases are TGTGCCAGCAGTATTGGGACTAGCGGGAGGGGACATCGTGAGCAGTTCTTC. As protein: CASSIGTSGRGHREQFF.

The CDR3: CASSSIMGQGSSGELFF. The CDR3, as DNA: TGTGCCAGTAGTTCCATCATGGGACAGGGCTCTTCCGGGGAGCTGTTTTTT. The V call is TRBV19, the J call TRBJ2-2; 9 nucleotides align to TRBD1. Germline V gene lookup returns CDR1 LNHDA and CDR2 SQIVND (reference sequence). CDR3 length: 17 amino acids. V shed 5 bases and J 6 bases; nucleotides not matched to a gene: 13. The full variable domain, with the rest looked up from reference TRBV19 and TRBJ2-2, is DGGITQSPKYLFRKEGQNVTLSCEQNLNHDAMYWYRQDPGQGLRLIYYSQIVNDFQKGDIAEGYSVSREKKESFPLTVTSAQKNPTAFYLCASSSIMGQGSSGELFFGEGSRLTVL.

On this clone itself: Other DNA sequences in the sample encode the same CDR3. This chain links TRBV5-1 with TRBJ2-7, with 7 bases identical to TRBD2. CDR3 length equals 13 residues. Germline lookup yields CDR1 SGHRS and CDR2 YFSETQ. The trim removed 0 bases at V and 3 bases at J, leaving 0 bases unmatched. The DNA for the CDR3 is TGCGCCAGCAGCTTGGGCGGGGGCTACGAGCAGTACTTC. This sequence encodes CASSLGGGYEQYF.